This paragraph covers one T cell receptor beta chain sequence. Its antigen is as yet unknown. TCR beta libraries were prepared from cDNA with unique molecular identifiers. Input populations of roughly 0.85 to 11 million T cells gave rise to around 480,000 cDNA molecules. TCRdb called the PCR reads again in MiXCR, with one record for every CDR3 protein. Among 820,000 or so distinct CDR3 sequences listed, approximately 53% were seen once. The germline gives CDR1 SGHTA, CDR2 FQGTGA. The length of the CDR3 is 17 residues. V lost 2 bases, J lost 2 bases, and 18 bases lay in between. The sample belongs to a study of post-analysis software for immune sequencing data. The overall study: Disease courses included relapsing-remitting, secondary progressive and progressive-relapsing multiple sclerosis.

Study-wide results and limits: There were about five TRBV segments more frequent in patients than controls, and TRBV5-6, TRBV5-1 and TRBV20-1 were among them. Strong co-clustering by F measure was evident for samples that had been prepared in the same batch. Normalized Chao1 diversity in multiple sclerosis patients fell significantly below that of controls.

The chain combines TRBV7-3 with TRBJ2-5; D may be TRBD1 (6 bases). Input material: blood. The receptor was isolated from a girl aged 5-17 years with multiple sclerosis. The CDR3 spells CASSLDLWGRVQETQYF. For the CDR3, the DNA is TGTGCCAGCAGCTTAGATCTTTGGGGGCGAGTACAAGAGACCCAGTACTTC.